These 18 T cell receptor beta chains originate from one sample sequenced in a study of response to subunit inactivated influenza vaccine. TCRdb independently ran MiXCR on the RT-PCR reads; one entry per CDR3 protein. The sample has roughly 760,000 distinct CDR3 sequences; 21% are singletons. The specimen comprised PBMCs from blood, sampled less than 6 days after vaccination. The source of these receptors is a man aged 45-65 years who received an inactivated influenza vaccine.

The chain joins TRBV6-2 or TRBV6-3 to TRBJ2-5; no reliable D call. The CDR3 is made up of 18 amino acids. V lost 0 bases to trimming and J lost 3 bases, with 20 bases between them. CDR1 MNHEY and CDR2 SVGEGT come from the germline V gene. The CDR3 DNA reads TGTGCCAGCAGTTACTCGTTAAAGGGCAGAATTGCGAAAGAGACCCAGTACTTC. Translating it yields CASSYSLKGRIAKETQYF.

The chain recombines TRBV27 with TRBJ2-7, with 7 positions matching TRBD1. This CDR3 has 14 amino acids. Germline V gene data show CDR1 as MNHEY and CDR2 as SMNVEV (reference sequence). Trimming at V came to 2 bases and at J to 6 bases, leaving 7 bases not matched to a gene. CDR3 nucleotide sequence: TGTGCCAGCAGTTTAGCGACAGGGCCGGGCGAGCAGTACTTC. Translating it yields CASSLATGPGEQYF.

The V call is TRBV11-2, the J call TRBJ2-3; D not certain. Per germline, CDR1 SGHAT and CDR2 FQNNGV. The CDR3 runs to 14 residues. Trimming cost V 0 bases and J 7 bases, with 11 bases left between them. The CDR3 sequence: CASSLELKGNTQYF. CDR3 in DNA: TGTGCCAGCAGCTTAGAGCTGAAAGGGAATACGCAGTATTTT.

This clonotype was seen a few times. This chain uses TRBV20-1 with TRBJ2-7; the D gene is possibly TRBD1 (6 bases). Germline CDR1 and CDR2: DFQATT and SNEGSKA (reference sequence). The length of the CDR3 is 15 residues. Trimming took off 0 bases at V and 2 bases at J, with 14 bases between the two ends. CDR3 amino acids: CSARDAEQGPYEQYF. CDR3 coding DNA: TGCAGTGCTAGAGATGCGGAACAGGGCCCCTACGAGCAGTACTTC.

The chain uses TRBV7-8 and TRBJ2-7; no clear D. Trimming shortened V by 5 bases and J by 6 bases, and 23 bases separated the two germline ends. This CDR3 spans 16 amino acids. CDR1 and CDR2 from the germline V gene are SGHVS and FQNEAQ. CDR3 protein: CASSPLGATPLSEQYF. DNA for the CDR3: TGTGCCAGCAGCCCCTTAGGTGCGACACCCCTATCCGAGCAGTACTTC. The entire variable domain, with the rest obtained from reference TRBV7-8 and TRBJ2-7, is as follows: GAGVSQSPRYKVAKRGQDVALRCDPISGHVSLFWYQQALGQGPEFLTYFQNEAQLDKSGLPSDRFFAERPEGSVSTLKIQRTQQEDSAVYLCASSPLGATPLSEQYFGPGTRLTVT.

The sample holds a few counts of this clonotype. The V and J genes are TRBV12-3 or TRBV12-4 and TRBJ1-6; TRBD1 is a possible D gene (6 bases). CDR3 length equals 14 residues. The V end lost 2 bases, the J end lost 7 bases, and 9 bases lay between the germline ends. The DNA of the CDR3 is TGTGCCAGCAGTTTAAGGGGGTGGAATTCACCCCTCCACTTT. This codes for CASSLRGWNSPLHF.

This clonotype has a handful of counts. The chain has TRBV20-1 and TRBJ2-7; the match to TRBD1 covers 7 bases. V shed 6 bases and J 2 bases; nucleotides not matched to a gene: 7. Germline V CDR1 and CDR2: DFQATT, SNEGSKA (reference sequence). The CDR3 covers 13 residues. CDR3 amino acids: CSATDRVTYEQYF. The CDR3 DNA sequence: TGCAGTGCGACCGACAGGGTGACCTACGAGCAGTACTTC.

This clonotype was counted once. The chain links TRBV12-3 or TRBV12-4 to TRBJ1-1; unclear D gene. CDR3 length: 15 residues. The V end lost 3 bases, the J end lost 10 bases, and 21 bases lay between the germline ends. The CDR3 protein is CASSLGPGSSAGAFF. The CDR3 DNA follows: TGTGCCAGCAGTTTGGGCCCCGGGTCCTCAGCGGGAGCTTTCTTT.

This clonotype was picked up a small number of times. The chain is built from TRBV6-1 and TRBJ2-5, with 11 bases matching TRBD2. The CDR3 is 14 amino acids. Trimming at V came to 8 bases and at J to 3 bases, leaving 5 bases not matched to a gene. The germline gives CDR1 MNHNS, CDR2 SASEGT. The CDR3 loop reads CASAPTSGKETQYF. CDR3 coding DNA: TGTGCCAGCGCCCCGACTAGCGGGAAAGAGACCCAGTACTTC.

The chain employs TRBV19 and TRBJ2-7, with TRBD1 matching over 7 bases. Per germline, CDR1 LNHDA and CDR2 SQIVND (reference sequence). The CDR3 is made up of 16 amino acids. The junction had 11 bases not matched to a gene; V was cut back by 1 base and J by 5 bases. The DNA of the CDR3 is TGTGCCAGTAGTATAGCCGGACAGGCTGGGTCGAACGAGCAGTACTTC. It specifies CASSIAGQAGSNEQYF.

The CDR3 region has the DNA TGTGCCAGCAGTTTAGACGGAAGCTCTGGAAACACCATATATTTT. Translation: CASSLDGSSGNTIYF. This sequence joins TRBV12-3 or TRBV12-4 and TRBJ1-3; D remains ambiguous. The V gene lost 1 base and the J gene lost 0 bases, with 7 bases spanning the gap. The CDR3 is 15 amino acids.

The chain joins TRBV7-9 to TRBJ2-1; D gene unclear. Germline CDR1 SEHNR, CDR2 FQNEAQ (reference sequence). V was shortened by 2 bases and J by 7 bases, with 9 bases between the two germline ends. The CDR3 consists of 13 residues. The CDR3 bases are TGTGCCAGCAGCTTATCAGGTTGGAATGAGCAGTTCTTC. Protein: CASSLSGWNEQFF.

The CDR3 loop is CASSTLAGGTDTQYF. CDR3 nucleotides: TGCGCCAGCAGCACCCTAGCGGGCGGCACAGATACGCAGTATTTT. The chain has TRBV5-1 and TRBJ2-3; the match to TRBD2 covers 8 bases. The CDR3 spans 15 residues. V dropped 4 bases and J dropped 1; count of bases not matched to a gene: 5. CDR1 is SGHRS, CDR2 YFSETQ, per germline.

This clonotype came up a few times. The chain employs TRBV7-2 and TRBJ1-2, with a weak D call TRBD1 (6 bases). CDR1 and CDR2 from the germline V gene are SGHTA and FQGNSA. The ends were cut back, 7 bases at V and 8 bases at J, with 20 bases in the middle. CDR3 length: 14 residues. CDR3 region: CASNVGRGYEGYTF. The CDR3 bases are TGTGCCAGCAACGTTGGGAGGGGGTACGAAGGCTACACCTTC.

The chain uses TRBV12-3 or TRBV12-4 and TRBJ2-3; D could derive from TRBD1 or TRBD2 (5 bases each). This CDR3 region has 13 residues. V shed 7 bases and J shed 13 bases, with 21 bases lying between them. The CDR3 reads CASTSWDLSYEYF. In DNA, the CDR3 is TGTGCCAGCACCTCTTGGGACCTCAGCTATGAGTATTTT.

This chain connects TRBV30 to TRBJ1-1, with D hard to call. V lost 0 bases and J lost 5, with 10 bases in between. Per germline, CDR1 GTSNPN and CDR2 SVGIG (reference sequence). This CDR3 is built from 13 residues. DNA for the CDR3: TGTGCCTGGAGTGTAGCCGGCTATACTGAAGCTTTCTTT. This codes for CAWSVAGYTEAFF. The full variable domain, rest sourced from reference TRBV30 and TRBJ1-1, is SQTIHQWPATLVQPVGSPLSLECTVEGTSNPNLYWYRQAAGRGLQLLFYSVGIGQISSEVPQNLSASRPQDRQFILSSKKLLLSDSGFYLCAWSVAGYTEAFFGQGTRLTVV.

V gene TRBV28 combines with J gene TRBJ1-1; weak D call: TRBD1 (5 bases). The CDR3 extends over 14 amino acids. Trimming stripped 7 bases from V and 2 bases from J, with 14 bases between. Germline loops: CDR1 MDHEN, CDR2 SYDVKM. The CDR3 nucleotides are TGTGCCAGCAATTCCGGGACTGGAAACACTGAAGCTTTCTTT. As protein: CASNSGTGNTEAFF.

The chain combines TRBV18 with TRBJ1-4, with D perhaps TRBD1 (6 bases). Trimming stripped 3 bases from V and 5 bases from J, with 16 bases between. The length of the CDR3 is 16 residues. CDR1 is KGHSH, CDR2 LQKENI, per germline. The CDR3 coding sequence is TGTGCCAGCTCACCCCGAAATCAGGGGTCGAATGAAAAACTGTTTTTT. It translates to CASSPRNQGSNEKLFF. The whole variable domain, filled in from reference TRBV18 and TRBJ1-4, reads NAGVMQNPRHLVRRRGQEARLRCSPMKGHSHVYWYRQLPEEGLKFMVYLQKENIIDESGMPKERFSAEFPKEGPSILRIQQVVRGDSAAYFCASSPRNQGSNEKLFFGSGTQLSVL.